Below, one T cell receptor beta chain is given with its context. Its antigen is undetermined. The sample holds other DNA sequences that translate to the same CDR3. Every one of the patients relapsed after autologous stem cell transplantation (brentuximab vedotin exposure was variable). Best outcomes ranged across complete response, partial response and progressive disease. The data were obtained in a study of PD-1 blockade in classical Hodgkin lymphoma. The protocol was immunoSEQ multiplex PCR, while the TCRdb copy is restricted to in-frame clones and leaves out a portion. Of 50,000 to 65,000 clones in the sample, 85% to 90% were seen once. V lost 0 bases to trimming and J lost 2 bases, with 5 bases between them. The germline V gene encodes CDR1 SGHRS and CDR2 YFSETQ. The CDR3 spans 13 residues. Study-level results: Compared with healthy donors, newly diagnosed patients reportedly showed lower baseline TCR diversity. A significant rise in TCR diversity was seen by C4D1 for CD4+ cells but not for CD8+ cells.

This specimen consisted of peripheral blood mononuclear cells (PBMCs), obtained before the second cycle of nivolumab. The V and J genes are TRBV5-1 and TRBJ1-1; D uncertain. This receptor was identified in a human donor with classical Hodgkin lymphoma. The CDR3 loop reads CASSLGLNTEAFF. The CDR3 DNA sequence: TGCGCCAGCAGCTTGGGTTTAAACACTGAAGCTTTCTTT.